Listed below are T cell receptor beta chains from one sample, sequenced in a study of CD8 T cells in Susac syndrome. TCRdb re-analysed the immunoSEQ multiplex PCR reads in MiXCR, keeping a single row per CDR3 protein. This table holds about 250,000 distinct CDR3 sequences, 85% to 95% found once. Input material: CD4+ T cells from PBMCs. These TCRs come from a human donor with multiple sclerosis. Each CDR3 is given with its conserved first and last residue. Fields, in order: clone size, V gene, J gene, D gene, CDR3 DNA, CDR3 protein. The D gene is left open where the match is weak. Size tells how often a clone was seen (once, few, many) or the class of an expanded clone, and some rows leave it out.

once,TRBV29-1,TRBJ2-3,.,TGCAGCGTTATGCAATCTGGGGCAGATACGCAGTATTTT,CSVMQSGADTQYF
once,TRBV5-6,TRBJ2-3,.,TGTGCCAGCAGCTTGCAAGGTTCAGATACGCAGTATTTT,CASSLQGSDTQYF
.,TRBV29-1,TRBJ2-5,.,TGCAGCGCCCCACGAGGGGAGACCCAGTACTTC,CSAPRGETQYF
.,TRBV9,TRBJ1-3,.,TGTGCCAGCAGCGTATCCCTCCAACAGGGAACTGGAAACACCATATATTTT,CASSVSLQQGTGNTIYF
.,TRBV9,TRBJ2-5,.,TGTGCCAGCAGCGGTCGCGGGGGCCCGGGGGAGACCCAGTACTTC,CASSGRGGPGETQYF
once,TRBV27,TRBJ1-5,.,TGTGCCAGCAGTTTGGGACACCCAAGGGAGCCCCAGCATTTT,CASSLGHPREPQHF
.,TRBV5-1,TRBJ2-1,.,TGCGCCAGCAGCTCCATCGCTAACAATGAGCAGTTCTTC,CASSSIANNEQFF
.,TRBV28,TRBJ2-7,TRBD2,TGTGCCAGCAGTTTGGCGGGGGTCTACGAGCAGTACTTC,CASSLAGVYEQYF
.,TRBV30,TRBJ1-2,TRBD1,TGTGCCTCCCCCCGGGGACAGGGGGCGCGAATCGGCGGCTACACCTTC,CASPRGQGARIGGYTF
.,TRBV3-1,TRBJ1-5,.,TGTGCCAGCAGCCAAGATAACGGCGTGAATCAGCCCCAGCATTTT,CASSQDNGVNQPQHF
.,TRBV3-1,TRBJ2-7,TRBD2,TGTGCCAGCAGCCAAGATCTAGCGGGGCCCTACGAGCAGTACTTC,CASSQDLAGPYEQYF
.,TRBV2,TRBJ1-2,TRBD1,TGTGCCAGCGGCCGGGACAGGGGAGATGGCTACACCTTC,CASGRDRGDGYTF
.,TRBV30,TRBJ2-3,.,TGTGCCTGGATCCCACGGGGGGATACGCAGTATTTT,CAWIPRGDTQYF
.,TRBV2,TRBJ2-5,.,TGTGCCAGCACGGTGTCAGGGCTCGAGACCCAGTACTTC,CASTVSGLETQYF
.,TRBV5-4,TRBJ2-2,TRBD1,TGTGCCAGCAGAGGGACAGGGATCCGGAACACCGGGGAGCTGTTTTTT,CASRGTGIRNTGELFF
.,TRBV9,TRBJ2-3,.,TGTGCCAGCAGCGTAAGGGGGGGACGAGATACGCAGTATTTT,CASSVRGGRDTQYF
once,TRBV30,TRBJ1-2,TRBD1,TGTGCCTGGAGTCGGACAGGGACGGATGGCTACACCTTC,CAWSRTGTDGYTF
.,TRBV7-2,TRBJ2-2,TRBD1,TGTGCCAGCAGCTCACAGGGGATGAACACCGGGGAGCTGTTTTTT,CASSSQGMNTGELFF
.,TRBV7-8,TRBJ2-1,TRBD2,TGTGCCAGCAGCTTACTAGCGGGGGTCCAGCACGAGCAGTTCTTC,CASSLLAGVQHEQFF
.,TRBV19,TRBJ2-2,.,TGTGCCAGTAGTATCTTACGAGGGACCGTCACCGGGGAGCTGTTTTTT,CASSILRGTVTGELFF
.,TRBV12-3/TRBV12-4,TRBJ2-3,TRBD2,TGTGCCAGCAGCCCCGGGAGGCCCCCAGATACGCAGTATTTT,CASSPGRPPDTQYF
.,TRBV13,TRBJ1-2,.,TGTGCCAGCAGCTTTAAACGAGGGGACTATGGCTACACCTTC,CASSFKRGDYGYTF
.,TRBV20-1,TRBJ1-1,TRBD1,TGCAGTGCTAGTGTCCAGGGGGTCGGCACTGAAGCTTTCTTT,CSASVQGVGTEAFF
.,TRBV6-2/TRBV6-3,TRBJ1-6,.,TGTGCCAGCCAAGACATAGATAATTCACCCCTCCACTTT,CASQDIDNSPLHF
.,TRBV12-3/TRBV12-4,TRBJ1-2,.,TGTGCCAGCAGCGTAGGGGGGGGCTATGGCTACACCTTC,CASSVGGGYGYTF
.,TRBV5-6,TRBJ2-1,.,TGTGCCAGCAGCTCAACTGGCCTTGTCAGGGACGGGTATGAGCAGTTCTTC,CASSSTGLVRDGYEQFF
.,TRBV3-1,TRBJ2-5,TRBD2,TGTGCCAGCAGCCAAGAGGCTAGCGGGGGGCTAAGGGAAGAGACCCAGTACTTC,CASSQEASGGLREETQYF
.,TRBV7-2,TRBJ2-5,.,TGTGCCAGCAGCTTAGTACCGGCCCCGGGGACCCAGTACTTC,CASSLVPAPGTQYF
.,TRBV12-3/TRBV12-4,TRBJ2-5,.,TGTGCCAGCAGTTTACGGGAACAAGAGACCCAGTACTTC,CASSLREQETQYF
.,TRBV9,TRBJ2-1,.,TGTGCCAGCAGCGTAACCCTTAATGAGCAGTTCTTC,CASSVTLNEQFF
.,TRBV28,TRBJ1-2,TRBD1,TGTGCCAGCAGTTCGCCGGGACAGGGGACCTATGGCTACACCTTC,CASSSPGQGTYGYTF
.,TRBV3-1,TRBJ1-1,TRBD1,TGTGCCAGCAGCATCGGGACAGTTGGGAACACTGAAGCTTTCTTT,CASSIGTVGNTEAFF
once,TRBV19,TRBJ2-2,.,TGTGCCAGTAGAGAATGGGGGGACCAGAACACCGGGGAGCTGTTTTTT,CASREWGDQNTGELFF
.,TRBV29-1,TRBJ1-1,.,TGCAGCACCCAGGTAAACGGTGTAGGTGAAGCTTTCTTT,CSTQVNGVGEAFF
.,TRBV21-1,TRBJ1-3,.,TGTGCCAGCATCCAAGGGGACAGATCTGGAAACACCATATATTTT,CASIQGDRSGNTIYF
.,TRBV5-1,TRBJ1-1,TRBD1,TGCGCCAGCAGCTTGGACGGCAGGGGGGCCACTGAAGCTTTCTTT,CASSLDGRGATEAFF